The source of this T cell receptor beta chain is a study of cytomegalovirus exposure and HLA in healthy donors. As for the study in general: When 350 to 500 donors were genotyped, about 80% of them were found to fall in the Caucasian-associated ancestry cluster.

General study results and limits: Most TCR beta V segments were productive about 87% or about 30% of the time in an earlier analysis.

The study ran its PCR with 60 Vbeta and 13 Jbeta primers. Assay used: immunoSEQ multiplex PCR; TCRdb lists only in-frame clones, some missing. Among over 150,000 clones listed, 77% were seen once. This clone was seen a few times. What it binds is not known. The V and J ends lost 3 bases and 2 bases, in that order; junction bases with no gene match: 2. This CDR3 has 15 amino acids. Germline V gene sequence: CDR1 MDHEN, CDR2 SYDVKM. Sequencing input: PBMCs. The TCR sequence derives from a woman aged 25 to 39 in good health and CMV-seropositive. This chain uses TRBV28 with TRBJ1-3, with TRBD1 identical over 9 bases. The CDR3 protein is CASSFGTGTGNTIYF. The CDR3 region has the DNA TGTGCCAGCAGTTTTGGGACAGGGACTGGAAACACCATATATTTT.